One sample yielded the 20 T cell receptor beta chains listed below, sequenced in a study of early T cells in non-severe SARS-CoV-2 infection. Via MiXCR, TCRdb re-called the 5' RACE reads, giving one row per CDR3 protein. The repertoire consists of 43,000 or so distinct CDR3 sequences, with more than 6.5% occurring once and the leading ten covering more than 7.5%. Sequences were obtained from whole blood. The receptors derive from an adult who was a healthcare worker with PCR-confirmed SARS-CoV-2 infection or an uninfected control (not recorded which).

The V call is TRBV28, the J call TRBJ2-4, with 13 positions matching TRBD2. This CDR3 region has 20 residues. Germline values: CDR1 MDHEN, CDR2 SYDVKM. The V and J ends lost 3 bases and 0 bases, in that order; junction bases with no gene match: 11. The CDR3 here is CASSFTYGTSGVIAKNIQYF. For the CDR3, the DNA is TGTGCCAGCAGTTTCACATACGGGACTAGCGGGGTAATAGCCAAAAACATTCAGTACTTC.

This clonotype occurred many times. The V gene is TRBV7-2, the J gene TRBJ2-3, with TRBD1 as a possible D gene (6 bases). This CDR3 region has 13 residues. Trimming pared 4 bases from V and 3 bases from J, leaving 8 bases between. Germline V gene data show CDR1 as SGHTA and CDR2 as FQGNSA. CDR3 DNA sequence: TGTGCCAGCAGCTACCAGGGGACAGATACGCAGTATTTT. Translated: CASSYQGTDTQYF.

This clonotype was detected many times. The chain has TRBV12-3 or TRBV12-4 and TRBJ2-7; the match to TRBD1 covers 8 bases. The CDR3 has 14 residues. V shed 5 bases, J shed 2 bases, and the junction held 5 bases outside the gene matches. CDR3 sequence: CASSPGTGPYEQYF. The CDR3 DNA reads as TGTGCCAGCAGTCCCGGGACAGGCCCCTACGAGCAGTACTTC.

This clonotype was detected a few times. This rearrangement joins TRBV13 to TRBJ2-7, with a weak D call TRBD1 (5 bases). The length of the CDR3 is 14 residues. V lost 2 bases and J lost 3, with 11 bases in between. Germline V lookup: CDR1 PRHDT, CDR2 FYEKMQ (reference sequence). CDR3 in DNA: TGTGCCAGCAGCTTAATAGGGGCCGTCTACGAGCAGTACTTC. Its protein product is CASSLIGAVYEQYF.

This clonotype was recorded many times. The chain combines TRBV19 with TRBJ1-5; D might be TRBD1 (5 bases). Trimming stripped 3 bases from V and 0 bases from J, with 12 bases between. CDR3 length equals 16 residues. The germline V gene has CDR1 LNHDA and CDR2 SQIVND (reference sequence). CDR3 in DNA: TGTGCCAGTAGTATGGGCACAGGCTATAGCAATCAGCCCCAGCATTTT. Translation gives CASSMGTGYSNQPQHF. Supplemented by reference TRBV19 and TRBJ1-5, the full variable domain reads DGGITQSPKYLFRKEGQNVTLSCEQNLNHDAMYWYRQDPGQGLRLIYYSQIVNDFQKGDIAEGYSVSREKKESFPLTVTSAQKNPTAFYLCASSMGTGYSNQPQHFGDGTRLSIL.

This clonotype was seen a few times. J is TRBJ2-3 and V is TRBV27; TRBD2 is a possible D gene (7 bases). The germline gives CDR1 MNHEY, CDR2 SMNVEV (reference sequence). Between the trimmed V and J ends, which lost 8 bases and 2 bases, there was a span of 14 bases. This CDR3 contains 14 residues. The CDR3 sequence is CASGRDTTTDTQYF. CDR3 coding DNA: TGTGCCAGCGGGAGGGACACCACCACAGATACGCAGTATTTT.

This clonotype was counted many times. This sequence joins TRBV5-1 and TRBJ1-3; D possibly corresponds to TRBD1 (6 bases). Between the trimmed V and J ends, which lost 6 bases and 0 bases, there was a span of 13 bases. CDR3 length: 15 residues. The germline V gene encodes CDR1 SGHRS and CDR2 YFSETQ. The chain's CDR3 is CASMRDTSSGNTIYF. CDR3 coding DNA: TGCGCCAGCATGCGGGACACAAGCTCTGGAAACACCATATATTTT.

At least ten counts were recorded for this clonotype. V and J are TRBV5-1 and TRBJ1-5; D is unclear. The germline CDR1 and CDR2 sequences are SGHRS and YFSETQ. The length of the CDR3 is 15 residues. The germline V and J ends were trimmed by 4 bases and 0 bases, with 11 bases remaining between them. The CDR3 DNA reads as TGCGCCAGCAGCCCCGAGGGATATAGCAATCAGCCCCAGCATTTT. Its translation is CASSPEGYSNQPQHF. Complete variable domain (other parts from reference TRBV5-1 and TRBJ1-5): KAGVTQTPRYLIKTRGQQVTLSCSPISGHRSVSWYQQTPGQGLQFLFEYFSETQRNKGNFPGRFSGRQFSNSRSEMNVSTLELGDSALYLCASSPEGYSNQPQHFGDGTRLSIL.

This sequence joins TRBV7-8 and TRBJ2-3; D uncertain. The V gene's germline CDR1 is SGHVS and CDR2 FQNEAQ. The CDR3 is 14 residues long. V was trimmed by 2 bases and J by 1 base, leaving 7 bases between them. The CDR3 loop is CASSLQRRTDTQYF. CDR3 bases: TGTGCCAGCAGCTTACAGAGACGCACAGATACGCAGTATTTT.

The J gene is TRBJ2-2, the V gene TRBV12-3 or TRBV12-4, with D tentatively TRBD2 (6 bases). The CDR3 loop spans 15 amino acids. The V and J ends lost 5 bases and 6 bases respectively, with 16 bases between them. The CDR3 coding sequence is TGTGCCAGCAGTCCCACCCTAGCGAGGGCCGGGGAGCTGTTTTTT. Amino acid sequence: CASSPTLARAGELFF.

This clonotype showed up many times. The V call is TRBV10-3, the J call TRBJ2-3, with D possibly TRBD1 on 5 matching bases. Trimming removed 0 bases at V and 1 base at J, with 8 bases between. This CDR3 comprises 15 residues. The germline gives CDR1 ENHRY, CDR2 SYGVKD. The CDR3 DNA reads as TGTGCCATCAGTGAGTCAGGGGTTCGCACAGATACGCAGTATTTT. Translating gives CAISESGVRTDTQYF.

Many counts were recorded for this clonotype. V and J are TRBV12-3 or TRBV12-4 and TRBJ1-2; D remains ambiguous. This CDR3 contains 13 residues. Trimming stripped 3 bases from V and 2 bases from J, with 7 bases between. The CDR3 nucleotides are TGTGCCAGCAGTTTTAGGCGAAACTATGGCTACACCTTC. Encoded protein: CASSFRRNYGYTF.

This clonotype has only a few counts. The chain carries TRBV28 and TRBJ1-3; D unresolved. The V gene's germline CDR1 is MDHEN and CDR2 SYDVKM. CDR3 length: 14 amino acids. V was shortened by 6 bases and J by 2 bases, with 11 bases between the two germline ends. Here the CDR3 reads CASRGQLTGNTIYF. CDR3 DNA sequence: TGTGCCAGCAGAGGGCAACTAACTGGAAACACCATATATTTT.

This clonotype was seen ten or more times. The V and J genes are TRBV28 and TRBJ1-4; 7 bases agree with TRBD1. CDR3 length: 16 residues. V was clipped by 7 bases and J by 5 bases; unmatched bases: 13. The germline V gene has CDR1 MDHEN and CDR2 SYDVKM. CDR3 bases: TGTGCCAGCACCACCCTCGTGGGGACAGAGAATGAAAAACTGTTTTTT. Translating it yields CASTTLVGTENEKLFF.

This clonotype occurred many times. The V and J genes are TRBV20-1 and TRBJ2-7; D unresolved. V shed 1 base and J shed 2 bases, with 12 bases lying between them. From germline, CDR1 is DFQATT and CDR2 SNEGSKA (reference sequence). The CDR3 runs 14 residues. In nucleotides, the CDR3 is TGCAGTGCTAGAGTACTGCCGATGACCTACGAGCAGTACTTC. It codes for CSARVLPMTYEQYF.

This clonotype was counted a few times. The chain employs TRBV20-1 and TRBJ2-5, with unresolved D. Germline V gene lookup returns CDR1 DFQATT and CDR2 SNEGSKA (reference sequence). The ends were cut back, 1 base at V and 2 bases at J, with 8 bases in the middle. There are 13 residues in the CDR3. The CDR3 nucleotides are TGCAGTGCTAGAGGGGCCGGGCAAGAGACCCAGTACTTC. Translating it yields CSARGAGQETQYF.

This clonotype was observed at least ten times. V is TRBV7-9 and J is TRBJ1-6; unclear D gene. Trimming pared 2 bases from V and 3 bases from J, leaving 8 bases between. From germline, CDR1 is SEHNR and CDR2 FQNEAQ (reference sequence). This CDR3 is built from 15 residues. The DNA of the CDR3 is TGTGCCAGCAGCTTAAACGGAAACTATAATTCACCCCTCCACTTT. Translated, it gives CASSLNGNYNSPLHF.

The chain joins TRBV18 to TRBJ2-7; D is unclear. Germline CDR1 reads KGHSH; CDR2 reads LQKENI. CDR3 length equals 13 residues. V lost 3 bases and J 5 bases, leaving 11 bases between the germline ends. The chain's CDR3 is CASSPASFNEQYF. Here the CDR3 DNA reads TGTGCCAGCTCACCGGCTAGTTTCAACGAGCAGTACTTC.

This clonotype was seen ten or more times. The chain has TRBV5-6 and TRBJ1-3; 8 bases are a match to TRBD1. CDR3 length: 16 residues. Unmatched junction bases numbered 6, after V lost 4 bases and J lost 0 bases. Germline loops: CDR1 SGHDT, CDR2 YYEEEE. This CDR3 reads CASSQTGAHSGNTIYF. As DNA, the CDR3 is TGTGCCAGCAGCCAGACAGGGGCCCACTCTGGAAACACCATATATTTT.

V usage is TRBV7-9 and J usage is TRBJ1-1, with D uncertain. The V end was cut by 2 bases, the J end by 5 bases, with 18 bases between. Germline V gives CDR1 SEHNR, CDR2 FQNEAQ (reference sequence). The CDR3 is 16 residues long. DNA of the CDR3: TGTGCCAGCAGCTTACGCGGCAGAGGCGAACGTACTGAAGCTTTCTTT. As protein: CASSLRGRGERTEAFF.